The 15 T cell receptor beta chains below all came from one sample that was sequenced in a study of brain metastases from non-small cell lung cancer. Data came from immunoSEQ multiplex PCR; TCRdb stores just in-frame clones and leaves some out. Counted here are some 5,000 clones, roughly 85% occurring once; the ten biggest clones make up 5.9%. The specimen was primary lung tumor tissue. These receptors were taken from a donor at least 40 years old with non-small cell lung cancer.

Here the CDR3 reads CASSLAKTDTQYF. The CDR3 DNA sequence: TGTGCCAGCAGTTTAGCGAAGACAGATACGCAGTATTTT. The rearrangement uses TRBV12-3 or TRBV12-4 and TRBJ2-3; D ambiguous. V was pared by 0 bases and J by 3 bases, with 4 bases between. There are 13 residues in the CDR3.

The chain uses TRBV5-6 and TRBJ1-1; D gene unclear. V was cut by 2 bases and J by 1 base, with 12 bases left in between. Germline CDR1 reads SGHDT; CDR2 reads YYEEEE. The CDR3 totals 15 residues. The CDR3 here is CASSFRSAWNTEAFF. CDR3 bases: TGTGCCAGCAGCTTCCGTAGTGCCTGGAACACTGAAGCTTTCTTT. The complete variable domain, with remaining parts taken from reference TRBV5-6 and TRBJ1-1, reads DAGVTQSPTHLIKTRGQQVTLRCSPKSGHDTVSWYQQALGQGPQFIFQYYEEEERQRGNFPDRFSGHQFPNYSSELNVNALLLGDSALYLCASSFRSAWNTEAFFGQGTRLTVV.

The CDR3 coding sequence is TGTGCCAGCAGCTTAACCAAGGACACGCAGTATTTT. Its protein product is CASSLTKDTQYF. The chain is built from TRBV7-9 and TRBJ2-3, with unresolved D. The CDR3 covers 12 residues. Deletions cut 2 bases from V and 9 bases from J, with 9 bases between. CDR1 is SEHNR, CDR2 FQNEAQ, per germline (reference sequence).

This sequence joins TRBV19 and TRBJ1-2, with 7 bases matching TRBD1. This CDR3 comprises 14 residues. Germline lookup yields CDR1 LNHDA and CDR2 SQIVND (reference sequence). V trimming: 2 bases; J trimming: 2 bases; junction bases outside the gene matches: 2. The CDR3 spells CASSITQGNYGYTF. CDR3 DNA sequence: TGTGCCAGTAGTATAACACAGGGGAACTATGGCTACACCTTC.

This clone was counted between two and nine times. The chain links TRBV5-4 to TRBJ1-1; D not certain. V dropped 4 bases and J dropped 4 bases, with 26 bases sitting between them. The CDR3 is made up of 18 amino acids. CDR1 is SGHNT and CDR2 is YYREEE in the germline V gene (reference sequence). The CDR3 protein is CASSPAIGPRRGSTEAFF. The CDR3 DNA is TGTGCCAGCAGCCCTGCGATAGGGCCCCGTCGTGGAAGCACTGAAGCTTTCTTT.

The chain has TRBV3-1 (or the pseudogene TRBV3-2) and TRBJ2-5, with D possibly TRBD2 on 5 matching bases. Deletions cut 6 bases from V and 5 bases from J, with 10 bases between. The germline V gene encodes CDR1 LGHDT and CDR2 YNNKEL (reference sequence). The CDR3 length is 12 residues. The CDR3 loop is CASRLGLETQYF. The CDR3 DNA reads TGTGCCAGCAGGCTTGGACTGGAGACCCAGTACTTC.

V usage is TRBV5-4 and J usage is TRBJ1-2, with TRBD1 matching 7 bases. The CDR3 length is 13 residues. The V gene's germline CDR1 is SGHNT and CDR2 YYREEE (reference sequence). V trimming: 4 bases; J trimming: 2 bases; junction bases outside the gene matches: 2. The CDR3 protein is CASSPTGNYGYTF. The CDR3 DNA sequence: TGTGCCAGCAGCCCGACAGGGAACTATGGCTACACCTTC.

The genes are TRBV10-3 and TRBJ1-1, with 7 bases lining up with TRBD1. The V segment lost 6 bases and the J segment 4 bases; nucleotides outside the gene matches: 8. The CDR3 contains 14 residues. Germline V CDR1 and CDR2: ENHRY, SYGVKD. DNA of the CDR3: TGTGCCATCAGCCAGACAGGGAGGTCCACTGAAGCTTTCTTT. As protein: CAISQTGRSTEAFF.

This chain joins TRBV6-5 and TRBJ1-1; D unresolved. The CDR3 has 15 amino acids. Per germline, CDR1 MNHEY and CDR2 SVGAGI. The ends were cut back, 6 bases at V and 4 bases at J, with 18 bases in the middle. The CDR3 bases are TGTGCCAGCAGCCGGGGAAAGGCCGGGAGCACTGAAGCTTTCTTT. Encoded protein: CASSRGKAGSTEAFF.

The chain joins TRBV30 to TRBJ2-2, with D possibly being TRBD1 or TRBD2 (5 bases each). Germline loops: CDR1 GTSNPN, CDR2 SVGIG (reference sequence). With 3 bases removed from V and 7 bases from J, the gap between germline ends came to 12 bases. The CDR3 contains 13 residues. The CDR3: CAWSGTIGGELFF. The DNA of the CDR3 is TGTGCCTGGAGCGGGACCATTGGCGGGGAGCTGTTTTTT.

The V call is TRBV5-4, the J call TRBJ2-3; 8 bases align to TRBD1. Germline CDR1 and CDR2: SGHNT and YYREEE (reference sequence). V was pared by 0 bases and J by 11 bases, with 11 bases of the junction left unmatched. The CDR3 consists of 15 residues. This CDR3 is CASSLEGRQGRGQYF. CDR3 bases: TGTGCCAGCAGCTTGGAAGGCCGACAGGGGAGAGGGCAGTATTTT.

The chain employs TRBV15 and TRBJ2-5, with D possibly TRBD2 on 6 matching bases. From germline, CDR1 is LNHNV and CDR2 YYDKDF (reference sequence). The V end lost 0 bases, the J end lost 5 bases, and 13 bases lay between the germline ends. The CDR3 runs 15 residues. The DNA for the CDR3 is TGTGCCACCAGCAGAGATAAGGCGGGAAGTGAGACCCAGTACTTC. Protein: CATSRDKAGSETQYF. Supplemented by reference TRBV15 and TRBJ2-5, the full variable domain reads DAMVIQNPRYQVTQFGKPVTLSCSQTLNHNVMYWYQQKSSQAPKLLFHYYDKDFNNEADTPDNFQSRRPNTSFCFLDIRSPGLGDTAMYLCATSRDKAGSETQYFGPGTRLLVL.

This rearrangement joins TRBV27 to TRBJ2-2, with D perhaps matching TRBD2 (6 bases). V dropped 5 bases and J dropped 6 bases, with 13 bases sitting between them. Germline CDR1 MNHEY, CDR2 SMNVEV (reference sequence). The CDR3 is made up of 14 amino acids. In DNA, the CDR3 is TGTGCCAGCAGTGCCGGGACTCTGCCCGGGGAGCTGTTTTTT. Its translation is CASSAGTLPGELFF.

The chain uses TRBV19 and TRBJ2-5; no clear D. The CDR3 has 13 amino acids. V shed 5 bases and J shed 5 bases, with 12 bases lying between them. Germline V lookup: CDR1 LNHDA, CDR2 SQIVND (reference sequence). CDR3 in amino acids: CASSPTGRETQYF. In DNA, the CDR3 is TGTGCCAGTAGTCCTACGGGTCGGGAGACCCAGTACTTC.

CDR3 DNA sequence: TGTGCCAGTAGTATAGGGGGTACGCGGGCCAATGAGCAGTTCTTC. This translates into CASSIGGTRANEQFF. This chain connects TRBV19 to TRBJ2-1; weak D call: TRBD2 (5 bases). V was clipped by 1 base and J by 6 bases, with 13 bases between them. Looked up from germline, CDR1 is LNHDA and CDR2 is SQIVND (reference sequence). This CDR3 has 15 amino acids.